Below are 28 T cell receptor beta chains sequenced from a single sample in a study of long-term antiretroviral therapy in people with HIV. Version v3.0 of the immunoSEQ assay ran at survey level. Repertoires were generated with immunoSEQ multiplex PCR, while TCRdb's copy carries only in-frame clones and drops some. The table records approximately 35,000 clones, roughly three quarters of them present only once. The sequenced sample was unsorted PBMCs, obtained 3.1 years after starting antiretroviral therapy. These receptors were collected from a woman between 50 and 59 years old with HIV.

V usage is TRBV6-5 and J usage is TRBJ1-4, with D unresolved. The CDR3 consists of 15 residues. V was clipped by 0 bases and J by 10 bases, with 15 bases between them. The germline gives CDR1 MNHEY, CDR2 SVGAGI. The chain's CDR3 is CASSYSISEAGKLFF. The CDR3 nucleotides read TGTGCCAGCAGTTACTCGATATCCGAGGCAGGAAAACTGTTTTTT.

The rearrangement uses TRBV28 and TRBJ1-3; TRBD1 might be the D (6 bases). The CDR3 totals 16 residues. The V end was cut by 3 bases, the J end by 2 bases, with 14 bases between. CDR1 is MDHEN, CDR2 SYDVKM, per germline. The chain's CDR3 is CASSFGGRATGNTIYF. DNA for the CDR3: TGTGCCAGCAGTTTCGGGGGGCGAGCTACTGGAAACACCATATATTTT.

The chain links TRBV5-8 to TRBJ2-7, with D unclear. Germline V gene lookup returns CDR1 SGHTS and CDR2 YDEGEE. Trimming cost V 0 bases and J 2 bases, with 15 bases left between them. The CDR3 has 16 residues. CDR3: CASSLAFVGKAYEQYV. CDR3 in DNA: TGTGCCAGCAGCTTGGCATTTGTTGGGAAAGCCTACGAGCAGTACGTC.

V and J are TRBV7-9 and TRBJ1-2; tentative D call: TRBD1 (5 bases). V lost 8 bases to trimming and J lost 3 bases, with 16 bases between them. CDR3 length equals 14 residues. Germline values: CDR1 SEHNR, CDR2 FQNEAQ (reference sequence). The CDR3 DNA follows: TGTGCCAGCGCACGGCCCCAGGGAGACTATGGCTACACCTTC. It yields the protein CASARPQGDYGYTF.

CDR3: CASSYVGGGAGDTQYF. The CDR3 region has the DNA TGTGCCAGCAGTTACGTCGGCGGGGGGGCGGGAGATACGCAGTATTTT. The V and J genes are TRBV6-6 and TRBJ2-3; 9 bases are a match to TRBD2. This CDR3 has 16 residues. Germline CDR1 and CDR2: MNHNY and SVGAGI (reference sequence). With V trimmed by 2 bases and J by 5 bases, 8 bases remained unmatched.

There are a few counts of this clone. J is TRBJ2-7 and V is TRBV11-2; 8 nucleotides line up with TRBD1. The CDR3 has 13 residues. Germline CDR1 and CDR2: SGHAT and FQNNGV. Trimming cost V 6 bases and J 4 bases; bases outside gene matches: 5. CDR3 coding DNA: TGTGCCAGCAGAATAGGACAGGGATACGAGCAGTACGTC. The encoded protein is CASRIGQGYEQYV.

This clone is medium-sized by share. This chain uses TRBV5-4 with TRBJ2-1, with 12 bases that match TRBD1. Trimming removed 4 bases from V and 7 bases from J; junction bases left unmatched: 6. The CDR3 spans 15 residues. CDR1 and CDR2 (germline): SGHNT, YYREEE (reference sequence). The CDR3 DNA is TGTGCCAGCAGCCCGGGGACAGGGGGCGGGAATGAGCAGTTCTTC. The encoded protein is CASSPGTGGGNEQFF.

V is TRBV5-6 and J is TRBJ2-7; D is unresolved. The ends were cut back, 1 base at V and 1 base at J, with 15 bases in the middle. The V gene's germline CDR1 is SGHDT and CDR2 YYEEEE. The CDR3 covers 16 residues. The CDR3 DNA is TGTGCCAGCAGCTTGTTAAAGGGAAGTGGGTCCTACGAGCAGTACTTC. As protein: CASSLLKGSGSYEQYF. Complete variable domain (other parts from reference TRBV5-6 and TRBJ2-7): DAGVTQSPTHLIKTRGQQVTLRCSPKSGHDTVSWYQQALGQGPQFIFQYYEEEERQRGNFPDRFSGHQFPNYSSELNVNALLLGDSALYLCASSLLKGSGSYEQYFGPGTRLTVT.

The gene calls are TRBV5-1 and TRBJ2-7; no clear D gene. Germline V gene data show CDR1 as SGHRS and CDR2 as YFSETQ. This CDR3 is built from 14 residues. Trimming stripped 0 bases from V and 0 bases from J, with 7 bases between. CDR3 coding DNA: TGCGCCAGCAGCTTGGAAGGTAGCTCCTACGAGCAGTACTTC. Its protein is CASSLEGSSYEQYF. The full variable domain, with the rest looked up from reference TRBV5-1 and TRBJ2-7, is KAGVTQTPRYLIKTRGQQVTLSCSPISGHRSVSWYQQTPGQGLQFLFEYFSETQRNKGNFPGRFSGRQFSNSRSEMNVSTLELGDSALYLCASSLEGSSYEQYFGPGTRLTVT.

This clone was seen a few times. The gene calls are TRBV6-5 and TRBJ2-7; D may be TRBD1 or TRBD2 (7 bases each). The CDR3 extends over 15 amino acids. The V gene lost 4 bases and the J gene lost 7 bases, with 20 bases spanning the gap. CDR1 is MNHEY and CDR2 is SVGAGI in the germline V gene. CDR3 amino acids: CASSSGGRGRGEQYV. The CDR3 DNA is TGTGCCAGCAGTTCCGGGGGCAGGGGGAGGGGAGAGCAGTACGTC.

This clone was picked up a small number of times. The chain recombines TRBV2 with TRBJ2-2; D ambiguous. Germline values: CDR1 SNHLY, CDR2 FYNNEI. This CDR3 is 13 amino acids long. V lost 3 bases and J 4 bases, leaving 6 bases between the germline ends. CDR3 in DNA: TGTGCCAGCAGTGACGGCGGCACCGGGGAGCTGTTTTTT. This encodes CASSDGGTGELFF.

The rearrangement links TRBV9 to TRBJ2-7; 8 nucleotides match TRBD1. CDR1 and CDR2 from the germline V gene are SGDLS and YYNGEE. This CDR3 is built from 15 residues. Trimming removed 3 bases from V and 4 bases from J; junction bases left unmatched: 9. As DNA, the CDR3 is TGTGCCAGCAGCGGGGCCGGGACAGGCATATACGAGCAGTACTTC. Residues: CASSGAGTGIYEQYF. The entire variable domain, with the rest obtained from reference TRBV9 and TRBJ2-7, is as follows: DSGVTQTPKHLITATGQRVTLRCSPRSGDLSVYWYQQSLDQGLQFLIQYYNGEERAKGNILERFSAQQFPDLHSELNLSSLELGDSALYFCASSGAGTGIYEQYFGPGTRLTVT.

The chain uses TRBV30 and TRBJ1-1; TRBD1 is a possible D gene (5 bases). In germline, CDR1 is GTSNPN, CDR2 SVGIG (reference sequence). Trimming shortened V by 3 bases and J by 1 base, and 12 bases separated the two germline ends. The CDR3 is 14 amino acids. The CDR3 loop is CAWREGLRNTEAFF. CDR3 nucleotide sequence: TGTGCCTGGAGGGAGGGACTTAGGAACACTGAAGCTTTCTTT.

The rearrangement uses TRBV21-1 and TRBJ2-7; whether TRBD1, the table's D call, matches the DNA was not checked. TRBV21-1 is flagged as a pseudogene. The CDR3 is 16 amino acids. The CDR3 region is CASSKEEQGSSYEQYV. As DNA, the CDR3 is TGTGCCAGCAGCAAAGAAGAGCAGGGGAGCTCCTACGAGCAGTACGTC.

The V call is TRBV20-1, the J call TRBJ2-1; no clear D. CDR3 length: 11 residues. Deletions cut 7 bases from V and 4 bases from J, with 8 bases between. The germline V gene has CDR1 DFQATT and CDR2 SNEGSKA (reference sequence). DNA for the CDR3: TGCAGTGTTGGGGTATACAATGAGCAGTTCTTC. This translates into CSVGVYNEQFF.

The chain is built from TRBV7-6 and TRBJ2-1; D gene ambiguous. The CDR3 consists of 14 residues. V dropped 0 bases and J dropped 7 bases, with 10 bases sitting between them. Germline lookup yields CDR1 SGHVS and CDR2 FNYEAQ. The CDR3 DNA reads TGTGCCAGCAGCTTAGCCCCGGAGACGAATGAGCAGTTCTTC. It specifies CASSLAPETNEQFF.

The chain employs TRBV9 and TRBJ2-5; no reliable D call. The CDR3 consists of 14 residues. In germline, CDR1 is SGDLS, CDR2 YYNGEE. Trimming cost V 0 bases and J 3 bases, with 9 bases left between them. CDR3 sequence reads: CASSVGANEETQYF. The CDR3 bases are TGTGCCAGCAGCGTAGGGGCGAATGAAGAGACCCAGTACTTC.

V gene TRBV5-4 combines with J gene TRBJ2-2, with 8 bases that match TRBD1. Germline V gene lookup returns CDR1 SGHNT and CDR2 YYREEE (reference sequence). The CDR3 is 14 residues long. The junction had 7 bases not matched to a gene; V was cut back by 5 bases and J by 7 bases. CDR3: CASSRTGLNGELFF. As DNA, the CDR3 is TGTGCCAGCAGTAGGACAGGGCTCAACGGGGAGCTGTTTTTT.

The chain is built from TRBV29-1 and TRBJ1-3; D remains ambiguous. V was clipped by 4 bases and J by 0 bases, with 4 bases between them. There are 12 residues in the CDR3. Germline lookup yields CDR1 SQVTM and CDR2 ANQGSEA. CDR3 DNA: TGCAGCGTTGGATACTCTGGAAACACCATATATTTT. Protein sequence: CSVGYSGNTIYF.

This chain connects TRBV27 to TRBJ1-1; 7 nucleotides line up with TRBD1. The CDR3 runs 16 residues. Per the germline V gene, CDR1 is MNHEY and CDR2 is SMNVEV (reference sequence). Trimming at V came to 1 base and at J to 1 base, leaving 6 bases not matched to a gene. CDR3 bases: TGTGCCAGCAGTTTATTAGGGGACAGCGGGAACACTGAAGCTTTCTTT. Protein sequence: CASSLLGDSGNTEAFF.

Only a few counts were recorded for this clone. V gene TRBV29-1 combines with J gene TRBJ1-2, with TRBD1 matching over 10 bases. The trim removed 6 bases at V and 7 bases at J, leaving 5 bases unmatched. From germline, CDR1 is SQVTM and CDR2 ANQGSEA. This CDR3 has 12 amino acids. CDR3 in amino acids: CSVLGQGGGYTF. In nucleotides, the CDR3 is TGCAGCGTCCTCGGACAGGGGGGTGGCTACACCTTC.

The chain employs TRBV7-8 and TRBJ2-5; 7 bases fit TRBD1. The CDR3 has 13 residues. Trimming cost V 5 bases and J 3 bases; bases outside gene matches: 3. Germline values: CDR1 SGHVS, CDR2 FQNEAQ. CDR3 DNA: TGTGCCAGCAGCCGGGACAGAGAAGAGACCCAGTACTTC. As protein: CASSRDREETQYF.

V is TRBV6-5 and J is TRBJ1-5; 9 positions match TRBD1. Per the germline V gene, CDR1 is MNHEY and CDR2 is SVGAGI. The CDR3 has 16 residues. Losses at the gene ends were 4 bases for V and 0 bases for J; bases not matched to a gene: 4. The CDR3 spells CASSSTGGPSNQPQHF. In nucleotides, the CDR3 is TGTGCCAGCAGTTCCACAGGGGGCCCTAGCAATCAGCCCCAGCATTTT.

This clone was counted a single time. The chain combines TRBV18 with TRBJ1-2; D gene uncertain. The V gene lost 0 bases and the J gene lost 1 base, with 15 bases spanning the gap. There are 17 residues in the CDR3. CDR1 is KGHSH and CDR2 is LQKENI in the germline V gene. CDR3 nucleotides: TGTGCCAGCTCACCACCAAGTCAAGGCCCCTATAACTATGGCTACACCTTC. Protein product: CASSPPSQGPYNYGYTF.

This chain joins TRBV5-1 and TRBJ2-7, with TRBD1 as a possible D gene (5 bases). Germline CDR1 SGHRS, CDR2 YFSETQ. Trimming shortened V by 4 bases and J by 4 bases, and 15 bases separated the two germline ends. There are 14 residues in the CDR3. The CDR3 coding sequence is TGCGCCAGCAGCCCCCAGGGCGATTTTTACGAGCAGTACTTC. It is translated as CASSPQGDFYEQYF. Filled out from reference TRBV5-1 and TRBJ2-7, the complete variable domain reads KAGVTQTPRYLIKTRGQQVTLSCSPISGHRSVSWYQQTPGQGLQFLFEYFSETQRNKGNFPGRFSGRQFSNSRSEMNVSTLELGDSALYLCASSPQGDFYEQYFGPGTRLTVT.

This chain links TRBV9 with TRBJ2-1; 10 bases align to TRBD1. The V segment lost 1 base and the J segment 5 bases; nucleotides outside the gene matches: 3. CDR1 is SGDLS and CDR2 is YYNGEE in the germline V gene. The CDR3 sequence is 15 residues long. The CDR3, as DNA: TGTGCCAGCAGCGTAAGGGGACAGGGGAACAATGAGCAGTTCTTC. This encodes CASSVRGQGNNEQFF.

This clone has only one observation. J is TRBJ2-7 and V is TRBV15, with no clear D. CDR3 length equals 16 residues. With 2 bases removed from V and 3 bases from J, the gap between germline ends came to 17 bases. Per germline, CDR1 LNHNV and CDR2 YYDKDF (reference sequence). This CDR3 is CATSRTRQMRYYEQYF. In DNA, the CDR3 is TGTGCCACCAGCAGAACAAGACAAATGCGATACTACGAGCAGTACTTC.

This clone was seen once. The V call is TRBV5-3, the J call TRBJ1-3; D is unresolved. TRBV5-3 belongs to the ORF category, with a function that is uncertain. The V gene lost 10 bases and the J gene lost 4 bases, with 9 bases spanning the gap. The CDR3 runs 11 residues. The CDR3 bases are TGTGCCTCCTCAGGAGGAAACACCATATATTTT. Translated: CASSGGNTIYF.